These 30 T cell receptor beta chains were sequenced from one sample in a study of T cell responses to AZD1222 COVID-19 vaccine. Sequencing was performed with immunoSEQ multiplex PCR; in TCRdb, only in-frame clones are kept and a portion is missing. The sample contains about 200,000 clones, 85% to 95% of which appear only once. The source was peripheral blood, collected 28 days after the second AZD1222 dose. These receptors came from an adult who received the AZD1222 COVID-19 vaccine.

V usage is TRBV7-9 and J usage is TRBJ1-5; D may be TRBD1 (5 bases). Germline CDR1 reads SEHNR; CDR2 reads FQNEAQ (reference sequence). Trimming cost V 2 bases and J 4 bases, with 18 bases left between them. The CDR3 has 17 residues. The CDR3 loop reads CASSLKSRDVFNQPQHF. DNA of the CDR3: TGTGCCAGCAGCTTAAAGTCCCGGGACGTTTTTAATCAGCCCCAGCATTTT.

This rearrangement joins TRBV6-2 or TRBV6-3 to TRBJ1-4; TRBD1 might be the D (5 bases). The CDR3 covers 17 residues. Germline values: CDR1 MNHEY, CDR2 SVGEGT. The germline V and J ends were trimmed by 5 bases and 1 base, with 17 bases remaining between them. CDR3 coding DNA: TGTGCCAGCAGTAGGGGTCTGGGTAGCGGAACTAATGAAAAACTGTTTTTT. This codes for CASSRGLGSGTNEKLFF.

This chain connects TRBV3-1 (or the pseudogene TRBV3-2) to TRBJ1-4; no definite D call. CDR3 length: 12 residues. CDR1 is LGHDT, CDR2 YNNKEL, per germline (reference sequence). V was clipped by 0 bases and J by 10 bases, with 6 bases between them. The DNA of the CDR3 is TGTGCCAGCAGCCAAGAAAATAGAAAACTGTTTTTT. Translated, it gives CASSQENRKLFF.

The chain uses TRBV12-3 or TRBV12-4 and TRBJ1-3; no clear D. This CDR3 region has 12 residues. V shed 3 bases and J shed 4 bases, with 4 bases lying between them. The CDR3 DNA reads as TGTGCCAGCAGTTTGTCCGGAAACACCATATATTTT. This gives the protein CASSLSGNTIYF.

This clone occurred once. The gene calls are TRBV24-1 and TRBJ1-5; D is unclear. Germline V lookup: CDR1 KGHDR, CDR2 SFDVKD. The CDR3 spans 13 residues. Deletions cut 1 base from V and 6 bases from J, with 6 bases between. The CDR3 DNA reads as TGTGCCACCAGTGATTTAGGGCGTCAGCCCCAGCATTTT. This encodes CATSDLGRQPQHF.

The rearrangement joins TRBV20-1 to TRBJ2-7; a weak D match, TRBD1 (9 bases). The CDR3 consists of 17 residues. V gave up 3 bases and J gave up 2 bases, with 23 bases separating them. The germline V gene has CDR1 DFQATT and CDR2 SNEGSKA (reference sequence). The CDR3 sequence: CSASPDRGSGGTYEQYF. As DNA, the CDR3 is TGCAGTGCTAGTCCTGACAGGGGGAGCGGGGGTACCTACGAGCAGTACTTC.

The chain carries TRBV5-1 and TRBJ2-1; D gene ambiguous. The CDR3 is 11 residues long. Germline CDR1 is SGHRS and CDR2 is YFSETQ. Trimming removed 0 bases at V and 7 bases at J, with 2 bases between. CDR3 sequence (DNA): TGCGCCAGCAGCTTGGAAAATGAGCAGTTCTTC. It codes for CASSLENEQFF.

This chain uses TRBV6-5 with TRBJ2-7; the match to TRBD2 covers 8 bases. CDR3 length equals 14 residues. Germline CDR1 and CDR2: MNHEY and SVGAGI. V lost 5 bases to trimming and J lost 7 bases; unmatched junction nucleotides: 10. CDR3 protein: CASSPTGGVGEQYF. Here the CDR3 DNA reads TGTGCCAGCAGTCCGACGGGGGGGGTCGGTGAGCAGTACTTC.

In the case of this clone: The same CDR3 is also encoded by other DNA sequences in this sample. The chain joins TRBV7-2 to TRBJ1-5; D is uncertain. V lost 1 base to trimming and J lost 1 base, with 8 bases between them. CDR1 is SGHTA, CDR2 FQGNSA, per germline. The CDR3 runs 15 residues. The CDR3 here is CASSLGVRSNQPQHF. In DNA form, the CDR3 reads TGTGCCAGCAGCTTAGGGGTTCGGAGCAATCAGCCCCAGCATTTT.

The chain combines TRBV5-1 with TRBJ1-6; D is uncertain. V lost 1 base and J 6 bases, leaving 5 bases between the germline ends. The V gene's germline CDR1 is SGHRS and CDR2 YFSETQ. CDR3 length: 13 residues. DNA of the CDR3: TGCGCCAGCAGCTTGTTGGTTAATTCACCCCTCCACTTT. Residues: CASSLLVNSPLHF.

The chain uses TRBV29-1 and TRBJ1-1; perhaps TRBD1 as D (5 bases). The CDR3 loop spans 12 amino acids. With 3 bases removed from V and 7 bases from J, the gap between germline ends came to 12 bases. Germline values: CDR1 SQVTM, CDR2 ANQGSEA. CDR3: CSVDGGWNEAFF. The CDR3, as DNA: TGCAGCGTTGATGGGGGGTGGAATGAAGCTTTCTTT.

V is TRBV20-1 and J is TRBJ2-3, with 7 bases aligning to TRBD2. V lost 3 bases to trimming and J lost 2 bases; unmatched junction nucleotides: 5. CDR1 is DFQATT and CDR2 is SNEGSKA in the germline V gene (reference sequence). This CDR3 spans 14 amino acids. This CDR3 reads CSASRGGSTDTQYF. The DNA for the CDR3 is TGCAGTGCTAGTCGCGGGGGATCCACAGATACGCAGTATTTT.

This chain links TRBV6-5 with TRBJ1-2; 10 positions agree with TRBD1. V gave up 10 bases and J gave up 2 bases; unmatched junction bases: 4. This CDR3 spans 13 amino acids. The germline V gene encodes CDR1 MNHEY and CDR2 SVGAGI. The CDR3 nucleotides are TGTGCCACCCGGACAGGGGGGAACTATGGCTACACCTTC. It is translated as CATRTGGNYGYTF.

The V call is TRBV18, the J call TRBJ1-1, with D possibly TRBD1 on 6 matching bases. The V gene lost 3 bases and the J gene lost 5 bases, with 13 bases spanning the gap. The CDR3 has 14 residues. Per germline, CDR1 KGHSH and CDR2 LQKENI. CDR3 nucleotide sequence: TGTGCCAGCTCACCCGCGGGGGCTGGAACTGAAGCTTTCTTT. This sequence encodes CASSPAGAGTEAFF.

The gene calls are TRBV30 and TRBJ2-1; unclear D gene. Per germline, CDR1 GTSNPN and CDR2 SVGIG (reference sequence). V was pared by 3 bases and J by 4 bases, with 7 bases between. CDR3 length equals 12 residues. Here the CDR3 DNA reads TGTGCCTGGAGGGGATATTACAATGAGCAGTTCTTC. It codes for CAWRGYYNEQFF.

This clone came up once. The rearrangement uses TRBV5-1 and TRBJ2-3; D uncertain. Germline-derived CDR1 and CDR2 are SGHRS and YFSETQ. The CDR3 has 15 amino acids. Trimming took off 2 bases at V and 3 bases at J, with 13 bases between the two ends. The CDR3 here is CASSLSPPVTDTQYF. As DNA, the CDR3 is TGCGCCAGCAGCTTAAGCCCCCCAGTAACAGATACGCAGTATTTT.

The chain uses TRBV28 and TRBJ1-5; D is undetermined. The CDR3 has 13 residues. V lost 6 bases and J lost 5, with 11 bases in between. CDR1 MDHEN and CDR2 SYDVKM come from the germline V gene. The CDR3 loop is CASSRPADQPQHF. The CDR3 DNA reads TGTGCCAGCAGCCGACCCGCCGATCAGCCCCAGCATTTT.

The V gene is TRBV11-2, the J gene TRBJ1-1; D is uncertain. The CDR3 has 14 residues. From germline, CDR1 is SGHAT and CDR2 FQNNGV. V shed 0 bases and J shed 1 base, with 6 bases lying between them. CDR3 protein: CASSLDMANTEAFF. CDR3 sequence (DNA): TGTGCCAGCAGCTTAGATATGGCGAACACTGAAGCTTTCTTT.

CDR3 amino acids: CASSEAGGPADTQYF. CDR3 coding DNA: TGTGCCAGCAGTGAAGCGGGGGGGCCGGCAGATACGCAGTATTTT. The J gene is TRBJ2-3, the V gene TRBV2; D might be TRBD2 (7 bases). The CDR3 totals 15 residues. Germline CDR1 reads SNHLY; CDR2 reads FYNNEI. Trimming took 0 bases from V and 4 from J, leaving 11 bases between them.

The V gene is TRBV19, the J gene TRBJ1-5, with 8 nucleotides matching TRBD1. This CDR3 contains 16 residues. From germline, CDR1 is LNHDA and CDR2 SQIVND (reference sequence). Trimming cost V 6 bases and J 1 base; bases outside gene matches: 8. The CDR3 DNA sequence: TGTGCCAGTAGGAACGACACAGGGGGAAGCAATCAGCCCCAGCATTTT. Translated: CASRNDTGGSNQPQHF.

This chain's CDR3 is CASSLERDYGYTF. The CDR3 DNA sequence: TGTGCCAGCAGCTTGGAAAGGGACTATGGCTACACCTTC. The rearrangement joins TRBV5-4 to TRBJ1-2, with D unclear. The CDR3 runs to 13 residues. V dropped 0 bases and J dropped 3 bases, with 6 bases sitting between them. Germline V CDR1 and CDR2: SGHNT, YYREEE (reference sequence). Full variable domain (outside the CDR3, taken from reference TRBV5-4 and TRBJ1-2): ETGVTQSPTHLIKTRGQQVTLRCSSQSGHNTVSWYQQALGQGPQFIFQYYREEENGRGNFPPRFSGLQFPNYSSELNVNALELDDSALYLCASSLERDYGYTFGSGTRLTVV.

V gene TRBV7-3 combines with J gene TRBJ2-5; 8 bases fit TRBD2. CDR3 length equals 15 residues. The germline V gene has CDR1 SGHTA and CDR2 FQGTGA. V was pared by 5 bases and J by 2 bases, with 7 bases of the junction left unmatched. The CDR3, as DNA: TGTGCCAGCAGCCGAGGGGGGACTAGACAAGAGACCCAGTACTTC. This encodes CASSRGGTRQETQYF.

The CDR3 loop is CASSGRGHGYEQYF. The CDR3 DNA is TGTGCCAGCAGCGGCAGGGGACACGGCTACGAGCAGTACTTC. The chain combines TRBV7-2 with TRBJ2-7; D may be TRBD1 (6 bases). V dropped 5 bases and J dropped 3 bases, with 14 bases sitting between them. Looked up from germline, CDR1 is SGHTA and CDR2 is FQGNSA. CDR3 length equals 14 residues.

The chain has TRBV28 and TRBJ2-5; D remains unclear. This CDR3 region has 16 residues. V lost 2 bases to trimming and J lost 0 bases, with 13 bases between them. Looked up from germline, CDR1 is MDHEN and CDR2 is SYDVKM. The CDR3 DNA reads as TGTGCCAGCAGTTTAGGGCCCACACCCTACCAAGAGACCCAGTACTTC. Its protein is CASSLGPTPYQETQYF.

V is TRBV6-5 and J is TRBJ1-4; no clear D gene. Germline CDR1 and CDR2: MNHEY and SVGAGI. Trimming removed 6 bases from V and 0 bases from J, with 11 bases in between. This CDR3 spans 15 amino acids. CDR3 loop: CASRGGSTTNEKLFF. For the CDR3, the DNA is TGTGCCAGCAGGGGCGGGTCCACAACTAATGAAAAACTGTTTTTT.

CDR3 protein: CASSQEGASTEAFF. CDR3 nucleotides: TGTGCCAGCAGCCAAGAGGGGGCAAGCACTGAAGCTTTCTTT. V is TRBV3-1 (or the pseudogene TRBV3-2) and J is TRBJ1-1; the D gene is possibly TRBD1 (6 bases). This CDR3 spans 14 amino acids. Per the germline V gene, CDR1 is LGHDT and CDR2 is YNNKEL (reference sequence). Trimming removed 0 bases from V and 4 bases from J, with 9 bases in between.

In its sample, this clone was seen once. The genes are TRBV5-1 and TRBJ1-1; D remains ambiguous. This CDR3 spans 16 amino acids. Germline loops: CDR1 SGHRS, CDR2 YFSETQ. Trimming cost V 0 bases and J 2 bases, with 14 bases left between them. The CDR3 here is CASSLGSGRGNTEAFF. The DNA for the CDR3 is TGCGCCAGCAGCTTGGGGTCTGGACGGGGAAACACTGAAGCTTTCTTT.

This chain links TRBV19 with TRBJ2-2; 8 nucleotides agree with TRBD1. The germline V gene encodes CDR1 LNHDA and CDR2 SQIVND (reference sequence). Unmatched junction bases numbered 9, after V lost 6 bases and J lost 6 bases. The CDR3 contains 15 residues. CDR3 sequence (DNA): TGTGCCAGTAGCCCCGGACAGGGATGGGCCGGGGAGCTGTTTTTT. As protein: CASSPGQGWAGELFF. Variable domain in full (rest from reference TRBV19 and TRBJ2-2): DGGITQSPKYLFRKEGQNVTLSCEQNLNHDAMYWYRQDPGQGLRLIYYSQIVNDFQKGDIAEGYSVSREKKESFPLTVTSAQKNPTAFYLCASSPGQGWAGELFFGEGSRLTVL.

The chain has TRBV4-2 and TRBJ2-7; 10 positions match TRBD1. V lost 0 bases to trimming and J lost 3 bases; unmatched junction nucleotides: 8. Germline-derived CDR1 and CDR2 are LGHNA and YNFKEQ. The CDR3 spans 17 residues. CDR3 sequence reads: CASSQDGRGQGIYEQYF. The CDR3 nucleotides read TGTGCCAGCAGCCAAGATGGAAGGGGACAGGGGATCTACGAGCAGTACTTC.

The CDR3 is CASSDQSGRYNEQFF. The CDR3 DNA follows: TGCGCCAGCAGTGACCAGAGCGGGAGATACAATGAGCAGTTCTTC. The chain has TRBV10-1 and TRBJ2-1; 8 bases map to TRBD2. CDR1 is WNHNN, CDR2 SYGVQD, per germline (reference sequence). V gave up 3 bases and J gave up 4 bases; unmatched junction bases: 5. The CDR3 has 15 residues.